These 21 T cell receptor beta chains were all obtained from the same sample, sequenced in a study of neurological immune-mediated disorders. One entry per CDR3 protein results from TCRdb running MiXCR on the 5' RACE reads. The table lists tens of thousands of distinct CDR3 sequences, 10% of them singletons, with roughly 1.8% in the top ten. Sequenced: PBMCs. These receptors all come from a middle-aged man in good health.

This clonotype was observed at least ten times. The V call is TRBV3-1, the J call TRBJ2-1; 7 bases map to TRBD1. Germline CDR1 LGHDT, CDR2 YNNKEL (reference sequence). The CDR3 has 15 residues. Trimming at V came to 5 bases and at J to 7 bases, leaving 11 bases not matched to a gene. The CDR3 nucleotides are TGTGCCAGCAGCAAACCCACAGGGGATTGGAATGAGCAGTTCTTC. It codes for CASSKPTGDWNEQFF.

This clonotype was detected ten times or more. This chain connects TRBV2 to TRBJ1-5; 7 bases align to TRBD1. Losses at the gene ends were 3 bases for V and 7 bases for J; bases not matched to a gene: 6. The CDR3 is made up of 14 amino acids. CDR1 is SNHLY and CDR2 is FYNNEI in the germline V gene. CDR3 coding DNA: TGTGCCAGCAGTGAGAGCAGGGGGGAACAGCCCCAGCATTTT. It specifies CASSESRGEQPQHF.

The table lists this clonotype with many counts. The chain carries TRBV20-1 and TRBJ2-7; D is possibly TRBD2 (6 bases). Per the germline V gene, CDR1 is DFQATT and CDR2 is SNEGSKA (reference sequence). This CDR3 is 12 amino acids long. Trimming cost V 0 bases and J 10 bases, with 13 bases left between them. CDR3 nucleotides: TGCAGTGCTAGAGATGCGGGGTATGAACAGTACTTC. Translating it yields CSARDAGYEQYF.

A single count supports this clonotype. The CDR3 does not end in the conserved phenylalanine or tryptophan, so this is likely a read error. The V gene is TRBV29-1, the J gene TRBJ2-1; D possibly corresponds to TRBD2 (5 bases). The CDR3 sequence is 13 residues long. Germline V gives CDR1 SQVTM, CDR2 ANQGSEA. CDR3 DNA: TGTAGCGTTGATCGGACCCTTTACAATGAGCAGTTCCTC. Protein: CSVDRTLYNEQFL.

This clonotype was picked up many times. The rearrangement links TRBV20-1 to TRBJ2-1; the match to TRBD2 covers 14 bases. CDR3 length: 18 residues. CDR1 is DFQATT, CDR2 SNEGSKA, per germline (reference sequence). The J segment lost 4 bases and the V segment lost 2 bases, leaving 10 bases of the junction unmatched. The CDR3 DNA follows: TGCAGTGCTAGAACAGGACTAGCGGGAGGAAATTTGTACAATGAGCAGTTCTTC. Translating it yields CSARTGLAGGNLYNEQFF.

This clonotype was recorded at least ten times. The chain has TRBV10-3 and TRBJ2-5, with 11 bases aligning to TRBD1. Germline CDR1 reads ENHRY; CDR2 reads SYGVKD. CDR3 length: 15 amino acids. V shed 6 bases and J 5 bases; nucleotides not matched to a gene: 8. Here the CDR3 reads CAIRDRGPRGETQYF. The CDR3 DNA reads TGTGCCATCAGGGACAGGGGGCCCCGTGGCGAGACCCAGTACTTC.

This clonotype was observed a few times. V is TRBV5-1 and J is TRBJ2-3, with TRBD2 as a possible D gene (6 bases). This CDR3 contains 17 residues. Between the trimmed V and J ends, which lost 0 bases and 2 bases, there was a span of 16 bases. Germline V lookup: CDR1 SGHRS, CDR2 YFSETQ. CDR3 in DNA: TGCGCCAGCAGCTTGGAAGAAGGATGGAGGGACACAGATACGCAGTATTTT. Encoded protein: CASSLEEGWRDTDTQYF.

This clonotype was observed at least ten times. This sequence joins TRBV5-1 and TRBJ1-1; tentative D call: TRBD1 (5 bases). Germline V gene sequence: CDR1 SGHRS, CDR2 YFSETQ. The CDR3 covers 14 residues. V dropped 0 bases and J dropped 4 bases, with 10 bases sitting between them. The CDR3: CASSLDGGGTEAFF. The CDR3 coding sequence is TGCGCCAGCAGCTTGGATGGGGGGGGCACTGAAGCTTTCTTT.

This clonotype appeared once. This may come from a read error, since a much larger clone is one base off. The V gene is TRBV5-6, the J gene TRBJ1-2, with D possibly TRBD1 on 5 matching bases. Germline-derived CDR1 and CDR2 are SGHDT and YYEEEE. The length of the CDR3 is 15 residues. Trimming removed 1 base at V and 3 bases at J, with 13 bases between. Here the CDR3 reads CASSLLSAGYYGYTF. CDR3 coding DNA: TGTGCCAGCAGCTTGTTATCGGCAGGGTACTATGGCTACACCTTC.

This clonotype was picked up many times. V usage is TRBV9 and J usage is TRBJ2-5; 9 bases fit TRBD2. The germline CDR1 and CDR2 sequences are SGDLS and YYNGEE. V lost 1 base and J lost 1; bases outside the gene matches: 5. The CDR3 runs 16 residues. This CDR3 is CASSVSGGPIQETQYF. In DNA form, the CDR3 reads TGTGCCAGCAGCGTAAGCGGGGGGCCTATCCAAGAGACCCAGTACTTC.

Ten or more counts support this clonotype. The CDR3 DNA reads as TGCGCCAGCAGCTTGGCCACGGGGGACTACGAGCAGTACTTC. Translating it yields CASSLATGDYEQYF. V is TRBV5-1 and J is TRBJ2-7; D perhaps matches TRBD2 (6 bases). Trimming removed 0 bases from V and 3 bases from J, with 10 bases in between. The length of the CDR3 is 14 residues. CDR1 is SGHRS and CDR2 is YFSETQ in the germline V gene.

This clonotype was detected a few times. The junction differs from germline at one of its ends, possibly a read error. V is TRBV6-2 or TRBV6-3 and J is TRBJ2-1, with D perhaps TRBD1 or TRBD2 (5 bases each). The length of the CDR3 is 13 residues. Germline CDR1 is MNHEY and CDR2 is SVGEGT. The CDR3 loop is CASSYSTGLPGPF. The CDR3 DNA sequence: TGTGCCAGCAGTTACTCCACAGGACTGCCGGGTCCCTTC.

Many counts were recorded for this clonotype. The chain recombines TRBV3-1 with TRBJ2-7; maybe TRBD1 (5 bases). V was clipped by 4 bases and J by 7 bases, with 20 bases between them. CDR1 and CDR2 from the germline V gene are LGHDT and YNNKEL (reference sequence). The CDR3 contains 15 residues. CDR3 protein: CASSPTLTGPVEQYF. The CDR3 DNA reads TGTGCCAGCAGCCCCACACTAACAGGACCGGTAGAGCAGTACTTC.

This clonotype showed up many times. This sequence joins TRBV5-1 and TRBJ2-7, with a tentative D call TRBD2 (6 bases). This CDR3 contains 15 residues. V gave up 2 bases and J gave up 1 base, with 13 bases separating them. The germline V gene encodes CDR1 SGHRS and CDR2 YFSETQ. The CDR3 DNA reads TGCGCCAGCAGCTTTAATGGAGGGGAATCCTACGAGCAGTACTTC. It encodes CASSFNGGESYEQYF.

This clonotype was detected only a few times. The CDR3 protein is CASSLEFRGNTGELFF. DNA of the CDR3: TGCGCCAGCAGCTTGGAATTTAGGGGGAACACCGGGGAGCTGTTTTTT. This chain joins TRBV5-1 and TRBJ2-2; the D gene is possibly TRBD1 (5 bases). The germline V and J ends were trimmed by 0 bases and 1 base, with 10 bases remaining between them. The CDR3 has 16 amino acids. The V gene's germline CDR1 is SGHRS and CDR2 YFSETQ.

This clonotype was observed at least ten times. This rearrangement joins TRBV3-1 to TRBJ2-7; 8 bases align to TRBD1. This CDR3 comprises 13 residues. Trimming removed 4 bases from V and 3 bases from J; junction bases left unmatched: 2. The germline V gene encodes CDR1 LGHDT and CDR2 YNNKEL (reference sequence). The CDR3 reads CASSPDRGYEQYF. CDR3 bases: TGTGCCAGCAGCCCAGACAGGGGCTACGAGCAGTACTTC.

This clonotype was detected ten times or more. The rearrangement uses TRBV5-1 and TRBJ1-1, with D tentatively TRBD1 (6 bases). This CDR3 region has 20 residues. The germline V gene has CDR1 SGHRS and CDR2 YFSETQ. V was cut by 5 bases and J by 1 base, with 30 bases left in between. CDR3 DNA: TGCGCCAGCAGTACGGCTACCGATAGGGGGAAGGAGAGGCAGAACACTGAAGCTTTCTTT. This sequence encodes CASSTATDRGKERQNTEAFF.

The rearrangement uses TRBV20-1 and TRBJ2-7, with a weak D call TRBD2 (5 bases). CDR3 length: 14 amino acids. Germline CDR1 reads DFQATT; CDR2 reads SNEGSKA (reference sequence). V was shortened by 4 bases and J by 2 bases, with 15 bases between the two germline ends. CDR3 region: CSAKAVGQPYEQYF. CDR3 nucleotides: TGCAGTGCTAAAGCGGTCGGGCAGCCCTACGAGCAGTACTTC.

This clonotype was seen at least ten times. This chain connects TRBV7-9 to TRBJ1-2; 7 nucleotides align to TRBD1. V was pared by 1 base and J by 1 base, with 6 bases of the junction left unmatched. This CDR3 has 16 amino acids. Germline V lookup: CDR1 SEHNR, CDR2 FQNEAQ (reference sequence). The CDR3 DNA reads TGTGCCAGCAGCTTAGGGGAAAACAGGGGTAACTATGGCTACACCTTC. Translating it yields CASSLGENRGNYGYTF.

This clonotype was counted at least ten times. The chain combines TRBV20-1 with TRBJ2-5; 7 bases match TRBD1. This CDR3 is 13 amino acids long. The germline V gene has CDR1 DFQATT and CDR2 SNEGSKA (reference sequence). V lost 0 bases, J lost 6 bases, and 4 bases stayed unmatched. The CDR3 nucleotides are TGCAGTGCTAGAGACCCGACAGGGCAGACCCAGTACTTC. It yields the protein CSARDPTGQTQYF.

This chain connects TRBV11-2 to TRBJ2-3; 8 bases fit TRBD2. The CDR3 runs 18 residues. After removal of 4 bases from V and 6 bases from J, the junction contained 18 bases not matched to a gene. CDR1 is SGHAT, CDR2 FQNNGV, per germline. CDR3 residues: CASSSYLRRSGGVDTQYF. The CDR3 DNA reads as TGTGCCAGCAGCTCATACCTACGGCGGAGCGGGGGAGTGGATACGCAGTATTTT.